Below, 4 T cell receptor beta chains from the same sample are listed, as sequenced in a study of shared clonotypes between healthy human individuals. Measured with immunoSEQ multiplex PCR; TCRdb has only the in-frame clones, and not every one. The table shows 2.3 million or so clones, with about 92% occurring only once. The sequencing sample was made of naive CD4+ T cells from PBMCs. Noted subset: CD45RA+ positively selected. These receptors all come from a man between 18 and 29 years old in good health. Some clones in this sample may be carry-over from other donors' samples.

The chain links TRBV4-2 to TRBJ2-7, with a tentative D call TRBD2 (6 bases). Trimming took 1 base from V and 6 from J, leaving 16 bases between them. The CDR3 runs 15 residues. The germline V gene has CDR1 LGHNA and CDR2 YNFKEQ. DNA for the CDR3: TGTGCCAGCAGCCAAGCTGAGTATCCGGGGGTCGAGCAGTACTTC. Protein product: CASSQAEYPGVEQYF.

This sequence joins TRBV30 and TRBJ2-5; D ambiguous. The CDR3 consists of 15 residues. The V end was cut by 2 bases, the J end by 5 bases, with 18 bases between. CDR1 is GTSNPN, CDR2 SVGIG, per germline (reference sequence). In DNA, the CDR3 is TGTGCCTGGAGTCGTTCCGGCACCATGAGGGAGACCCAGTACTTC. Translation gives CAWSRSGTMRETQYF.

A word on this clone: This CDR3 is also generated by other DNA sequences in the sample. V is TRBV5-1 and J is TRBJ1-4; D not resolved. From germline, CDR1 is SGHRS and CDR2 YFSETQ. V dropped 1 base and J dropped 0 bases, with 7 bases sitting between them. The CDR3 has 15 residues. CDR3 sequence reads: CASSLLGTTNEKLFF. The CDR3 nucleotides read TGCGCCAGCAGCTTGCTGGGAACAACTAATGAAAAACTGTTTTTT.

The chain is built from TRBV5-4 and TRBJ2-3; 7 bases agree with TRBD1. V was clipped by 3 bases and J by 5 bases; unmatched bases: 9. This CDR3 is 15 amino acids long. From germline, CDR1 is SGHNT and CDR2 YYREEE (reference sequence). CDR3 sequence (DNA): TGTGCCAGCAGCTACCTACAGGGGAGTGGAGATACGCAGTATTTT. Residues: CASSYLQGSGDTQYF.